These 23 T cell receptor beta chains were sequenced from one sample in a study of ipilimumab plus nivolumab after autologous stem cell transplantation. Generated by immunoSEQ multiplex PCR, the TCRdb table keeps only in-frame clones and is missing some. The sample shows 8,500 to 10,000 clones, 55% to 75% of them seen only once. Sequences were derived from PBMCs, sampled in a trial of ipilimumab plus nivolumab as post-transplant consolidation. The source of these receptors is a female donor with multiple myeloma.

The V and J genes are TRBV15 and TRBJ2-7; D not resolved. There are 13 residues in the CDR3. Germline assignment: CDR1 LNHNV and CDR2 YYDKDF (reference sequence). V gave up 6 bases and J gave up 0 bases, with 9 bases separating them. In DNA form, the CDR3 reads TGTGCCACCAGTGTAGAAGACTCCTACGAGCAGTACTTC. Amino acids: CATSVEDSYEQYF.

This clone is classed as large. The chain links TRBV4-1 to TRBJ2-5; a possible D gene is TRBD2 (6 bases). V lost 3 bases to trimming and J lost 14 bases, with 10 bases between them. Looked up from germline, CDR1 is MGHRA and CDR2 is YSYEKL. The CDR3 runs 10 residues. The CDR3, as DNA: TGCGCCAGCAGCCAGGGGGACTTATACTTC. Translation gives CASSQGDLYF.

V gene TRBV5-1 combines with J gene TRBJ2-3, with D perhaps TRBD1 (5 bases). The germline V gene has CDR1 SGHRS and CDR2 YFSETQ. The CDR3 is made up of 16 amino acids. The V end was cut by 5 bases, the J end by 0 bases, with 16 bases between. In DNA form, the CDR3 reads TGCGCCAGCAGTCCTGGTGGGGCGGCTAGCACAGATACGCAGTATTTT. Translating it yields CASSPGGAASTDTQYF.

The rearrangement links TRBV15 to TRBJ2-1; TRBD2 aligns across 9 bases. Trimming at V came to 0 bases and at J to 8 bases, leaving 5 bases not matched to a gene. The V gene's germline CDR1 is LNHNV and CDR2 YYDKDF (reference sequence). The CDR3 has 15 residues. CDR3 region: CATSREGLASDEQFF. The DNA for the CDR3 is TGTGCCACCAGCAGAGAGGGACTAGCTTCGGATGAGCAGTTCTTC.

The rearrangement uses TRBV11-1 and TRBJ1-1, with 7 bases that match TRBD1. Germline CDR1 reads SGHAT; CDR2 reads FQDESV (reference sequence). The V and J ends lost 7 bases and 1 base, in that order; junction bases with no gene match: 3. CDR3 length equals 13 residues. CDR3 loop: CASNRGSNTEAFF. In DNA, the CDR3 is TGTGCCAGCAACAGGGGATCGAACACTGAAGCTTTCTTT.

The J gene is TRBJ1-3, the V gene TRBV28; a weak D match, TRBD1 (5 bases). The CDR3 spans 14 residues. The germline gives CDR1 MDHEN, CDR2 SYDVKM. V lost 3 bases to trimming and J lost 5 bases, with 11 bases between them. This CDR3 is CASSLGVSRNTIYF. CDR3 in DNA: TGTGCCAGCAGTTTGGGGGTTAGTAGAAACACCATATATTTT.

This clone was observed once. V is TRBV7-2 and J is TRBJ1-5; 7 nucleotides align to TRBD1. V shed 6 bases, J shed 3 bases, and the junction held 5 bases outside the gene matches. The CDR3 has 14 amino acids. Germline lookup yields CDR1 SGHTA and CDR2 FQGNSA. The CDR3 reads CASSPGTANQPQHF. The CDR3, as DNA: TGTGCCAGCAGTCCCGGGACAGCCAATCAGCCCCAGCATTTT.

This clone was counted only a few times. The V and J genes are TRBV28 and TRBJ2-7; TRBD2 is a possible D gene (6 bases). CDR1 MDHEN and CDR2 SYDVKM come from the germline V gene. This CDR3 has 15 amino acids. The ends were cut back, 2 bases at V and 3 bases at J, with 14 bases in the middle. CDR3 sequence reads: CASSLPAGLNYEQYF. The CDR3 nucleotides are TGTGCCAGCAGTTTACCGGCGGGGCTTAACTACGAGCAGTACTTC.

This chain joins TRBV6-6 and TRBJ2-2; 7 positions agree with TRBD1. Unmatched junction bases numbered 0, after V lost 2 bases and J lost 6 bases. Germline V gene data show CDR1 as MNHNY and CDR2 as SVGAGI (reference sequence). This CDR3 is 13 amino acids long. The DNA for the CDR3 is TGTGCCAGCAGTTACGACAGGGCCGGGGAGCTGTTTTTT. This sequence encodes CASSYDRAGELFF.

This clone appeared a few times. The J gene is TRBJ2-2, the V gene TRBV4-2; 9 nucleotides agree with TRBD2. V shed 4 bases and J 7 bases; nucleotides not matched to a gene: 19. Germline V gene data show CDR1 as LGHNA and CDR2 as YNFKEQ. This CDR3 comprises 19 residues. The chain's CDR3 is CASSRPAAGGGSFDGELFF. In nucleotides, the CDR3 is TGTGCCAGCAGCCGACCGGCGGCGGGAGGGGGTTCTTTCGACGGGGAGCTGTTTTTT.

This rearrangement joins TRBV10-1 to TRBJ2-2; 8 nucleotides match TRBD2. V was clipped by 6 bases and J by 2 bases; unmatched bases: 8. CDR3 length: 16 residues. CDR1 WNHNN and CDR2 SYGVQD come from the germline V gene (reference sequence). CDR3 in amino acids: CASRSRAGGNTGELFF. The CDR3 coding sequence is TGCGCCAGCAGATCTAGGGCGGGAGGCAACACCGGGGAGCTGTTTTTT.

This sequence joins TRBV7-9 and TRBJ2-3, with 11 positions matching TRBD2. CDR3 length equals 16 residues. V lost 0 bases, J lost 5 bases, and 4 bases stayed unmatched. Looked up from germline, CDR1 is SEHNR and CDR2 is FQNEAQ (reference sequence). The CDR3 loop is CASSLATSGMLDTQYF. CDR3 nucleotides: TGTGCCAGCAGCTTAGCGACTAGCGGGATGTTAGATACGCAGTATTTT.

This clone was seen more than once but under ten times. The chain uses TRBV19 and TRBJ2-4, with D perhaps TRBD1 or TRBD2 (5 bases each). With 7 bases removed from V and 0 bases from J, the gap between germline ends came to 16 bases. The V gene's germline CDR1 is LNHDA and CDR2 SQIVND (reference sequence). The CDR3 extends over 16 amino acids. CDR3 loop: CASTPWDGLAKNIQYF. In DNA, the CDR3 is TGTGCCAGTACCCCATGGGACGGCCTAGCCAAAAACATTCAGTACTTC.

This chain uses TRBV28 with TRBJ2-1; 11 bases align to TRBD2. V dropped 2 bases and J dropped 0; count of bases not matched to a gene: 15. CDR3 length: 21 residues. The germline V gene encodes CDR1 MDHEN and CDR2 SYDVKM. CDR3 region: CASSLGWDNGLAGYSYNEQFF. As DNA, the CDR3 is TGTGCCAGCAGTTTAGGGTGGGACAACGGACTAGCGGGCTACTCCTACAATGAGCAGTTCTTC.

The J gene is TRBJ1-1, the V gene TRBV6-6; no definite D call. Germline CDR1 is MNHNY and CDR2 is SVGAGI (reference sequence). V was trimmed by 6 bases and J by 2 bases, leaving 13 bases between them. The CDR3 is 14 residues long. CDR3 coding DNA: TGTGCCAGCAGGACCCCCCAGGCCAACACTGAAGCTTTCTTT. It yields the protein CASRTPQANTEAFF.

CDR3 nucleotide sequence: TGTGCCAGCAGCTTAGATCCGGTGAACACTGAAGCTTTCTTT. Translated, it gives CASSLDPVNTEAFF. The V gene is TRBV7-6, the J gene TRBJ1-1; D is uncertain. CDR1 and CDR2 from the germline V gene are SGHVS and FNYEAQ. The CDR3 has 14 residues. V was pared by 1 base and J by 0 bases, with 6 bases between.

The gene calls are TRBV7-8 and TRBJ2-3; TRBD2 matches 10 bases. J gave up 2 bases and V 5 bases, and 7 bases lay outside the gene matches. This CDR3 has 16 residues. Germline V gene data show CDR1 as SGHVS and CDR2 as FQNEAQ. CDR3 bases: TGTGCCAGCAGCAGACTAGCGGGCTTATCCACAGATACGCAGTATTTT. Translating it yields CASSRLAGLSTDTQYF. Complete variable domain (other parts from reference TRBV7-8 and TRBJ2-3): GAGVSQSPRYKVAKRGQDVALRCDPISGHVSLFWYQQALGQGPEFLTYFQNEAQLDKSGLPSDRFFAERPEGSVSTLKIQRTQQEDSAVYLCASSRLAGLSTDTQYFGPGTRLTVL.

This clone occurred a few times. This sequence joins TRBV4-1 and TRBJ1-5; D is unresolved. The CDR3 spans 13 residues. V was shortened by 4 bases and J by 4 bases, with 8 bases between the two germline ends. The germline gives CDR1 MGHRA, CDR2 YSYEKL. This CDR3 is CASSRAGNQPQHF. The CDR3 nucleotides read TGCGCCAGCAGCCGTGCAGGTAATCAGCCCCAGCATTTT.

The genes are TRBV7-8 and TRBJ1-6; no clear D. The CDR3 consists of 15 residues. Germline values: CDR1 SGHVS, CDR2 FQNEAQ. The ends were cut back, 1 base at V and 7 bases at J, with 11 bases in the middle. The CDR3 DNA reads TGTGCCAGCAGCTTAGGGGCAGGAACCAATTCACCCCTCCACTTT. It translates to CASSLGAGTNSPLHF.

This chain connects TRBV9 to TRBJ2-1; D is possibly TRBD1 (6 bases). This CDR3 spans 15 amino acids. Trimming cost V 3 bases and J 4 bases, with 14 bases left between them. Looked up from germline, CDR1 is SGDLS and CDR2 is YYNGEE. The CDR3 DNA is TGTGCCAGCAGCGCCCAGGACAGCCATTACAATGAGCAGTTCTTC. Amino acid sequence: CASSAQDSHYNEQFF.

In DNA, the CDR3 is TGTGCCAGCAGTGACCGATCGGGGACTCCCTACGAGCAGTACTTC. Translated, it gives CASSDRSGTPYEQYF. V gene TRBV2 combines with J gene TRBJ2-7; the D gene is possibly TRBD2 (6 bases). The germline V and J ends were trimmed by 3 bases and 2 bases, with 14 bases remaining between them. From germline, CDR1 is SNHLY and CDR2 FYNNEI. The CDR3 contains 15 residues. The whole variable domain, filled in from reference TRBV2 and TRBJ2-7, reads EPEVTQTPSHQVTQMGQEVILRCVPISNHLYFYWYRQILGQKVEFLVSFYNNEISEKSEIFDDQFSVERPDGSNFTLKIRSTKLEDSAMYFCASSDRSGTPYEQYFGPGTRLTVT.

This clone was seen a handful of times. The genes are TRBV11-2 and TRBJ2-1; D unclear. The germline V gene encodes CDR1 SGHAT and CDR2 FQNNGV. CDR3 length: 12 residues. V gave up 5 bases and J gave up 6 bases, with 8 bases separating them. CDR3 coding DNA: TGTGCCAGCAGCCACGAGCGCAATGAGCAGTTCTTC. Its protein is CASSHERNEQFF. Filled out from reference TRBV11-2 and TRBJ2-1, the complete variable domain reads EAGVAQSPRYKIIEKRQSVAFWCNPISGHATLYWYQQILGQGPKLLIQFQNNGVVDDSQLPKDRFSAERLKGVDSTLKIQPAKLEDSAVYLCASSHERNEQFFGPGTRLTVL.

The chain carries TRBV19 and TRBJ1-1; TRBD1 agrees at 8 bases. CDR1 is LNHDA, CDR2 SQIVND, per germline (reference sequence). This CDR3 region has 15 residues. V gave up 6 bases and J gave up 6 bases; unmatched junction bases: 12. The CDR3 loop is CASRDRTGRSSEAFF. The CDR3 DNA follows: TGTGCCAGTAGAGATAGGACAGGGCGCAGTTCTGAAGCTTTCTTT.